The rows below give T cell receptor beta chains drawn from one sample of a study of T cell responses to AZD1222 COVID-19 vaccine. Assay: immunoSEQ multiplex PCR; the TCRdb copy retains only in-frame clones and omits some. The profile shows about 96,000 clones, roughly 90% of them singletons. This sample comprised peripheral blood, obtained on day 0 of AZD1222 vaccination. These receptors were obtained from an adult in good health. CDR3s include the opening cysteine and the closing phenylalanine or tryptophan. D genes are given only for firm matches. Clone size is shown for a subset of rows, as once, few, many or a class of expanded clone.

J,D,size,V,CDR3,DNA
TRBJ2-1,TRBD2,NA,TRBV28,CASSAGLAMGNEQFF,TGTGCCAGCAGTGCGGGACTAGCGATGGGCAATGAGCAGTTCTTC
TRBJ2-7,NA,NA,TRBV3-1/TRBV3-2,CASSLTGAYEQYF,TGTGCCAGCAGCCTTACCGGGGCCTACGAGCAGTACTTC
TRBJ2-7,TRBD1,NA,TRBV11-2,CASSSTGDEQYF,TGTGCCAGCAGCTCTACAGGGGACGAGCAGTACTTC
TRBJ1-1,TRBD1,NA,TRBV4-3,CASSQGQGTEAFF,TGCGCCAGCAGCCAGGGACAGGGCACTGAAGCTTTCTTT
TRBJ2-4,NA,NA,TRBV11-3,CASSLGGAAKNIQYF,TGTGCCAGCAGCTTAGGGGGCGCCGCCAAAAACATTCAGTACTTC
TRBJ1-5,NA,once,TRBV5-4,CASSLHGGNQPQHF,TGTGCCAGCAGCTTGCATGGGGGCAATCAGCCCCAGCATTTT
TRBJ1-4,NA,NA,TRBV18,CASSPGPGVTNEKLFF,TGTGCCAGCTCACCGGGCCCCGGGGTAACTAATGAAAAACTGTTTTTT
TRBJ2-3,TRBD1,once,TRBV19,CASSTGQGAADTQYF,TGTGCCAGTAGTACAGGACAGGGGGCGGCAGATACGCAGTATTTT
TRBJ1-4,TRBD1,NA,TRBV28,CASRHGTVTTNEKLFF,TGTGCCAGCAGACATGGGACAGTAACAACTAATGAAAAACTGTTTTTT
TRBJ1-1,NA,few,TRBV29-1,CSVEDRLTEAFF,TGCAGCGTTGAAGACAGACTCACTGAAGCTTTCTTT
TRBJ2-2,TRBD2,NA,TRBV4-2,CASSTESLALAGGRTGELFF,TGTGCCAGCAGCACCGAGAGCCTGGCTCTAGCGGGAGGTCGTACCGGGGAGCTGTTTTTT
TRBJ2-1,TRBD2,NA,TRBV14,CASSPGTSGRWEQFF,TGTGCCAGCAGTCCCGGGACTAGCGGGAGGTGGGAGCAGTTCTTC
TRBJ2-3,NA,NA,TRBV19,CASKWTSTDTQYF,TGTGCCAGTAAATGGACTAGCACAGATACGCAGTATTTT
TRBJ1-6,TRBD1,NA,TRBV27,CASRRDRAYNSPLHF,TGTGCCAGCAGACGGGACAGGGCCTATAATTCACCCCTCCACTTT
TRBJ2-7,NA,NA,TRBV28,CASSFTGSSYEQYF,TGTGCCAGCAGTTTTACAGGGTCTTCCTACGAGCAGTACTTC
TRBJ2-1,TRBD1,NA,TRBV10-3,CAISGFVGDRGGDEQFF,TGTGCCATCAGTGGCTTCGTGGGGGACAGGGGTGGAGATGAGCAGTTCTTC
TRBJ2-1,NA,NA,TRBV6-5,CASNPDQVYNEQFF,TGTGCCAGCAACCCGGACCAAGTCTACAATGAGCAGTTCTTC
TRBJ2-1,NA,NA,TRBV5-1,CASRSEAQGYNEQFF,TGCGCCAGCAGATCCGAGGCCCAGGGCTACAATGAGCAGTTCTTC
TRBJ2-1,NA,few,TRBV19,CASTPAGASYNEQFF,TGTGCCAGTACCCCGGCCGGTGCTTCCTACAATGAGCAGTTCTTC
TRBJ2-5,TRBD1,NA,TRBV4-3,CASSPGQGKQETQYF,TGCGCCAGCAGCCCCGGACAGGGGAAGCAAGAGACCCAGTACTTC
TRBJ2-3,TRBD2,once,TRBV5-1,CASSRNLAGPGDTQYF,TGCGCCAGCAGCCGGAACCTAGCGGGACCTGGGGATACGCAGTATTTT
TRBJ1-3,NA,NA,TRBV7-2,CASSIQALSGNTIYF,TGTGCCAGCAGCATACAGGCGCTCTCTGGAAACACCATATATTTT